The source of this T cell receptor beta chain is a study of type 1 regulatory T cells (dated by TCRdb to about 2021). Study-level background: An in vitro protocol by which a Tr1-enriched, alloantigen-specific CD4 T cell product named T-allo10 was generated was characterized in the study. T-allo10 was being tested clinically in patients with hematological malignancies who were undergoing allogeneic hematopoietic stem cell transplantation.

There are a few counts of this clonotype. Its antigen specificity is not known. Base-call qualities are not available, and no considerably larger clone is one nucleotide away. The study at large found these results: Compared with non-Tr1 cells, Tr1 cells had a TCR repertoire that was more restricted, a finding the study read as clonal expansion induced by alloantigen.

Sequencing instrument: Illumina MiSeq. TCRdb ran its own pipeline on the public reads, namely fastp trimming at Q25 and MiXCR clone calling, and kept in-frame beta chains. Each record represents a unique CDR3 protein, reported with the most common genes and DNA among its rows. The table for this sample lists tens of thousands of distinct CDR3 sequences; about a fifth of them were counted only once. Around 8.1% of the sample lies in the top ten. The CDR3 runs 15 residues from the cysteine to the phenylalanine. CDR3 DNA is the only sequence kept; it has 45 bases, read in frame from the first base. V is pared back by 3 bases and J by 2 bases, with 15 bases lying between the germline termini. CDR1 and CDR2 are drawn from the germline V gene: SGHRS, YFSETQ.

The sequence was obtained from a human donor in good health. Sequenced material: cultured type 1 regulatory T (Tr1) cells, either the whole culture or a sorted fraction (not recorded which). The cell subset or site label here, explained by the study, means: type 1 regulatory T cells sorted from the T-allo10 product. The chain is encoded by TRBV5-1 joined to TRBJ2-7; the D gene could be either TRBD1 or TRBD2, each agreeing at 5 bases. The nucleotide sequence reads TGCGCCAGCAGCTGGCTCCGGGACGGAACCTACGAGCAGTACTTC. Its protein is CASSWLRDGTYEQYF.